A selection of T cell receptor beta chains follows, all from one sample in a study of shared clonotypes between healthy human individuals. Produced via immunoSEQ multiplex PCR; TCRdb's table is partial and in-frame only. The sample contains about a million clones, approximately 72% of which appear only once. The sample was memory CD4+ T cells sorted from blood. These receptors all stem from a young man in good health. The CDR3 runs from the conserved cysteine through the conserved F or W. The order of the fields is J gene, V gene, clone size, D gene, CDR3 protein, CDR3 DNA. D genes are given only for firm matches. The size entry is marked missing in some rows and otherwise reads once, few, many or a size class.

TRBJ2-1 | TRBV11-2 | NA | TRBD1 | CASRSDRVAQFF | TGTGCCAGCAGGTCCGACAGGGTCGCGCAGTTCTTC
TRBJ1-1 | TRBV5-1 | NA | NA | CASSLRGSATEAFF | TGCGCCAGCAGCTTGAGGGGATCGGCCACTGAAGCTTTCTTT
TRBJ1-2 | TRBV5-1 | NA | NA | CASSLGEFYGYTF | TGCGCCAGCAGCTTAGGAGAATTCTATGGCTACACCTTC
TRBJ2-1 | TRBV14 | NA | NA | CASSSFGNEQFF | TGTGCCAGCAGCTCCTTTGGCAATGAGCAGTTCTTC
TRBJ2-2 | TRBV5-5 | NA | NA | CASSLVLQPGELFF | TGTGCCAGCAGCTTGGTTCTCCAACCGGGGGAGCTGTTTTTT
TRBJ1-5 | TRBV4-2 | NA | TRBD1 | CASSQDTFGQGGSQPQHF | TGTGCCAGCAGCCAGGATACCTTCGGACAGGGAGGTAGTCAGCCCCAGCATTTT
TRBJ2-1 | TRBV7-2 | NA | NA | CASSLYGTPQGQEFF | TGTGCCAGCAGCTTGTACGGGACCCCTCAGGGGCAAGAGTTCTTC
TRBJ1-1 | TRBV18 | once | TRBD1 | CASSLGDRGLITEAFF | TGTGCCAGCTCCCTCGGGGACAGGGGGCTGATCACTGAAGCTTTCTTT
TRBJ2-3 | TRBV30 | few | NA | CAWSRGTDTQYF | TGTGCCTGGAGTCGGGGGACAGATACGCAGTATTTT
TRBJ1-5 | TRBV7-2 | NA | TRBD1 | CASSLWGQTNQPQHF | TGTGCCAGCAGCTTATGGGGACAGACCAATCAGCCCCAGCATTTT
TRBJ2-1 | TRBV11-3 | NA | TRBD2 | CASSSGLASTMEQFF | TGTGCCAGCAGCTCGGGACTAGCGTCGACAATGGAGCAGTTCTTC
TRBJ2-1 | TRBV10-1 | NA | NA | CASSEGFLGGEQFF | TGCGCCAGCAGTGAGGGATTCCTCGGGGGTGAGCAGTTCTTC
TRBJ2-5 | TRBV7-2 | NA | NA | CASSSTGFQETQYF | TGTGCCAGCAGCTCAACAGGTTTCCAAGAGACCCAGTACTTC
TRBJ2-6 | TRBV4-3 | NA | NA | CASSPSPPTGSNSGANVLTF | TGCGCCAGCAGCCCCAGCCCCCCAACAGGAAGCAACTCTGGGGCCAACGTCCTGACTTTC
TRBJ2-2 | TRBV27 | NA | NA | CATKNTGELFF | TGTGCCACCAAGAACACCGGGGAGCTGTTTTTT
TRBJ2-7 | TRBV18 | NA | TRBD1 | CASSTRTGALYEQYF | TGTGCCAGCTCAACGAGGACAGGGGCCTTATACGAGCAGTACTTC
TRBJ1-2 | TRBV6-1 | NA | NA | CASSEPENYGYTF | TGTGCCAGCAGTGAACCAGAAAACTATGGCTACACCTTC
TRBJ1-1 | TRBV6-1 | NA | NA | CASSEARGGAFF | TGTGCCAGCAGTGAAGCGAGGGGGGGAGCTTTCTTT
TRBJ1-5 | TRBV28 | many | TRBD1 | CASRLGTGGANQPQHF | TGTGCCAGCAGGCTCGGGACAGGGGGGGCCAATCAGCCCCAGCATTTT
TRBJ1-2 | TRBV10-3 | NA | TRBD1 | CAIRQGDTNYGYTF | TGTGCCATCAGGCAGGGGGATACTAACTATGGCTACACCTTC
TRBJ1-3 | TRBV9 | NA | NA | CASSPGGAVDTIYF | TGTGCCAGTTCCCCCGGAGGTGCTGTAGACACCATATATTTT
TRBJ1-2 | TRBV19 | few | NA | CASSTSTANYGYTF | TGTGCCAGTAGCACCTCTACAGCTAACTATGGCTACACCTTC